Listed below are T cell receptor beta chains from one sample, sequenced in a study of blood T cells in healthy people across ages. Via MiXCR, TCRdb re-called the 5' RACE reads, giving one row per CDR3 protein. The sample yields over 750,000 distinct CDR3 sequences, 20% to 25% seen once. The sample was also reused in another study, on T cells of mothers and their children.

What was sequenced was blood. These receptors all stem from a boy between 10 and 17 years old in good health. Both conserved end residues are part of each CDR3. The order of the fields is CDR3 length, clone size, V gene, J gene, D gene, CDR3 DNA, CDR3 protein. The D gene is left open where the match is weak. Rows give clone size only sometimes, using once, few, many, or a class for an expanded clone.

CDR3 length: 13; clone size: few; V gene: TRBV24-1; J gene: TRBJ1-1; D gene: NA; CDR3 DNA: TGTGCCACCAGTGATTCGGCGAACCCTGAAGCTTTCTTT; CDR3 protein: CATSDSANPEAFF
CDR3 length: 14; clone size: many; V gene: TRBV7-2; J gene: TRBJ2-1; D gene: NA; CDR3 DNA: TGTGCCAGCAGCTTAGCACCAGAATACAATGAGCAGTTCTTC; CDR3 protein: CASSLAPEYNEQFF
CDR3 length: 14; clone size: few; V gene: TRBV7-2; J gene: TRBJ2-1; D gene: NA; CDR3 DNA: TGTGCCAGCAGCTTTTTAGGACCGTACAATGAGCAGTTCTTC; CDR3 protein: CASSFLGPYNEQFF
CDR3 length: 15; clone size: NA; V gene: TRBV14; J gene: TRBJ2-7; D gene: TRBD1; CDR3 DNA: TGTGCCAGCAGCCCCCGACAGGGAGCCTCGTTGACGCAGTACTTC; CDR3 protein: CASSPRQGASLTQYF
CDR3 length: 12; clone size: NA; V gene: TRBV9; J gene: TRBJ2-7; D gene: NA; CDR3 DNA: TGTGCCAGCAGCCACAGGGTTGAAGAGCAGTACTTC; CDR3 protein: CASSHRVEEQYF
CDR3 length: 16; clone size: few; V gene: TRBV13; J gene: TRBJ1-4; D gene: NA; CDR3 DNA: TGTGCCAGCAGCCCCAGACCCTTAGCAACTAATGAAAAACTGTTTTTT; CDR3 protein: CASSPRPLATNEKLFF
CDR3 length: 15; clone size: few; V gene: TRBV5-6; J gene: TRBJ2-5; D gene: NA; CDR3 DNA: TGTGCCAGCAGCTTGGGGGCCGACAGGCAAGAGACCCAGTACTTC; CDR3 protein: CASSLGADRQETQYF
CDR3 length: 16; clone size: NA; V gene: TRBV7-9; J gene: TRBJ2-5; D gene: NA; CDR3 DNA: TGTGCCAGCAGCTTACTTAGGGGGGGCCAGGAGGAGACCCAGTACTTC; CDR3 protein: CASSLLRGGQEETQYF
CDR3 length: 15; clone size: few; V gene: TRBV14; J gene: TRBJ2-7; D gene: NA; CDR3 DNA: TGTGCCAGCAGCCCCCGGGACTGGAACTCCTACGAGCAGTACTTC; CDR3 protein: CASSPRDWNSYEQYF
CDR3 length: 13; clone size: NA; V gene: TRBV3-1; J gene: TRBJ1-3; D gene: NA; CDR3 DNA: TGTGCCAGCCGGGATCGCTCTGGAAACACCATATATTTT; CDR3 protein: CASRDRSGNTIYF
CDR3 length: 12; clone size: NA; V gene: TRBV29-1; J gene: TRBJ1-2; D gene: NA; CDR3 DNA: TGCAGCGTTGCTGTCAGGTATGATGGCTACACCTTC; CDR3 protein: CSVAVRYDGYTF
CDR3 length: 15; clone size: NA; V gene: TRBV7-9; J gene: TRBJ1-1; D gene: TRBD1; CDR3 DNA: TGTGCCAGCAGCCCAGGGGGCGCCGGGAACACTGAAGCTTTCTTT; CDR3 protein: CASSPGGAGNTEAFF
CDR3 length: 16; clone size: few; V gene: TRBV5-1; J gene: TRBJ1-6; D gene: NA; CDR3 DNA: TGCGCCAGCAGCCTCACAGCAGGGGCTTATAATTCACCCCTCCACTTT; CDR3 protein: CASSLTAGAYNSPLHF
CDR3 length: 13; clone size: few; V gene: TRBV5-1; J gene: TRBJ2-7; D gene: TRBD1; CDR3 DNA: TGCGCCAGCAGCTCCGGGACAGGGCCCGAGCAGTACTTC; CDR3 protein: CASSSGTGPEQYF
CDR3 length: 12; clone size: NA; V gene: TRBV27; J gene: TRBJ2-1; D gene: NA; CDR3 DNA: TGTGCCAGTCAACCCTCGGTGAATGAGCAGTTCTTC; CDR3 protein: CASQPSVNEQFF
CDR3 length: 13; clone size: NA; V gene: TRBV6-5; J gene: TRBJ1-2; D gene: NA; CDR3 DNA: TGTGCCAGCAGTTATGGGGCCCTATATGGCTACACCTTC; CDR3 protein: CASSYGALYGYTF
CDR3 length: 13; clone size: few; V gene: TRBV7-9; J gene: TRBJ2-7; D gene: TRBD2; CDR3 DNA: TGTGCCAGCAGGTCCGGGACTAGCTACGAGCAGTACTTC; CDR3 protein: CASRSGTSYEQYF
CDR3 length: 14; clone size: NA; V gene: TRBV20-1; J gene: TRBJ2-7; D gene: NA; CDR3 DNA: TGCAGTGCTTCAACCCGGGACCTTACCTACGAGCAGTACTTC; CDR3 protein: CSASTRDLTYEQYF
CDR3 length: 12; clone size: NA; V gene: TRBV24-1; J gene: TRBJ1-6; D gene: NA; CDR3 DNA: TGTGCCACCAGTCTCGGCGATTCACCCCTCCACTTT; CDR3 protein: CATSLGDSPLHF
CDR3 length: 14; clone size: NA; V gene: TRBV12-3/TRBV12-4; J gene: TRBJ2-1; D gene: TRBD2; CDR3 DNA: TGTGCCAGCAGGCTAGCGGGAGACCTCCATGAGCAGTTCTTC; CDR3 protein: CASRLAGDLHEQFF
CDR3 length: 12; clone size: few; V gene: TRBV7-8; J gene: TRBJ2-7; D gene: NA; CDR3 DNA: TGTGCCAGCAGCTTAGGGCGCAAGGAGCAGTACTTC; CDR3 protein: CASSLGRKEQYF
CDR3 length: 13; clone size: NA; V gene: TRBV18; J gene: TRBJ1-4; D gene: NA; CDR3 DNA: TGTGCCAGCTCACCCACCGTCGGGGAAAAACTGTTTTTT; CDR3 protein: CASSPTVGEKLFF
CDR3 length: 16; clone size: NA; V gene: TRBV4-1; J gene: TRBJ1-3; D gene: NA; CDR3 DNA: TGCGCCAGCAGCCCCCCCCGGGGGGGCACTGGAAACACCATATATTTT; CDR3 protein: CASSPPRGGTGNTIYF
CDR3 length: 14; clone size: few; V gene: TRBV3-1; J gene: TRBJ2-5; D gene: NA; CDR3 DNA: TGTGCCAGCAGCCAAGATCAGCCGCAAGAGACCCAGTACTTC; CDR3 protein: CASSQDQPQETQYF
CDR3 length: 14; clone size: NA; V gene: TRBV10-3; J gene: TRBJ2-1; D gene: NA; CDR3 DNA: TGTGCCATCAGTGAGGGGGTCCGGAACAATGAGCAGTTCTTC; CDR3 protein: CAISEGVRNNEQFF
CDR3 length: 13; clone size: NA; V gene: TRBV12-3/TRBV12-4; J gene: TRBJ2-1; D gene: NA; CDR3 DNA: TGTGCCAGCAGCACCCAGATAGCGGATGCGCAGTTCTTC; CDR3 protein: CASSTQIADAQFF
CDR3 length: 15; clone size: NA; V gene: TRBV4-1; J gene: TRBJ2-7; D gene: NA; CDR3 DNA: TGCGCCAGCAGCCAGAGGGACGTTCCGGCCTACGAGCAGTACTTC; CDR3 protein: CASSQRDVPAYEQYF
CDR3 length: 13; clone size: few; V gene: TRBV29-1; J gene: TRBJ2-7; D gene: TRBD1; CDR3 DNA: TGCAGCGTTATGGGACAGGGGATCGACGAGCAGTACTTC; CDR3 protein: CSVMGQGIDEQYF
CDR3 length: 14; clone size: NA; V gene: TRBV5-5; J gene: TRBJ2-7; D gene: NA; CDR3 DNA: TGTGCCAGCAGCTTGGACATTTTTCCCTACGAGCAGTACTTC; CDR3 protein: CASSLDIFPYEQYF
CDR3 length: 14; clone size: NA; V gene: TRBV28; J gene: TRBJ1-4; D gene: NA; CDR3 DNA: TGTGCCAGCAGACCTGTAGCAGGGATTGGGCAACTGTTTTTT; CDR3 protein: CASRPVAGIGQLFF
CDR3 length: 13; clone size: NA; V gene: TRBV7-3; J gene: TRBJ1-2; D gene: TRBD1; CDR3 DNA: TGTGCCAGCAGCTTCCGACAGGGGGGTGGCTACACCTTC; CDR3 protein: CASSFRQGGGYTF
CDR3 length: 17; clone size: NA; V gene: TRBV28; J gene: TRBJ2-6; D gene: TRBD1; CDR3 DNA: TGTGCCAGCAGTTTGGGACAGGCTACTTCTGGGGCCAACGTCCTGACTTTC; CDR3 protein: CASSLGQATSGANVLTF
CDR3 length: 15; clone size: few; V gene: TRBV24-1; J gene: TRBJ2-7; D gene: NA; CDR3 DNA: TGTGCCACCAGTGATTTTAGGGGTTTCGGCTACGAGCAGTACTTC; CDR3 protein: CATSDFRGFGYEQYF
CDR3 length: 15; clone size: NA; V gene: TRBV27; J gene: TRBJ1-6; D gene: NA; CDR3 DNA: TGTGCCAGCAGTTCCCAAGGGCGGATGGATTCACCCCTCCACTTT; CDR3 protein: CASSSQGRMDSPLHF
CDR3 length: 15; clone size: NA; V gene: TRBV7-2; J gene: TRBJ2-5; D gene: TRBD1; CDR3 DNA: TGTGCCAGCAGCTTGTCGGGACAGGGGGTGAAGACCCAGTACTTC; CDR3 protein: CASSLSGQGVKTQYF
CDR3 length: 17; clone size: NA; V gene: TRBV20-1; J gene: TRBJ2-1; D gene: NA; CDR3 DNA: TGCAGTGCTAGGGTACGGGAGCGAGCTAGCTCCTACAATGAGCAGTTCTTC; CDR3 protein: CSARVRERASSYNEQFF
CDR3 length: 13; clone size: few; V gene: TRBV29-1; J gene: TRBJ2-7; D gene: NA; CDR3 DNA: TGCAGCGTTACCAAGGAAGCCACCTACGAGCAGTACTTC; CDR3 protein: CSVTKEATYEQYF
CDR3 length: 15; clone size: few; V gene: TRBV20-1; J gene: TRBJ2-7; D gene: NA; CDR3 DNA: TGCAGTGCGGCGAGGAAGTGGGCGGAGACCTACGAGCAGTACTTC; CDR3 protein: CSAARKWAETYEQYF
CDR3 length: 12; clone size: few; V gene: TRBV29-1; J gene: TRBJ2-7; D gene: NA; CDR3 DNA: TGCAGCGTTGTTTTAGGGGGGCTCGAGCAGTACTTC; CDR3 protein: CSVVLGGLEQYF
CDR3 length: 14; clone size: NA; V gene: TRBV6-5; J gene: TRBJ2-5; D gene: TRBD1; CDR3 DNA: TGTGCCAGCAGGGGGACAGCCTCGCAAGAGACCCAGTACTTC; CDR3 protein: CASRGTASQETQYF
CDR3 length: 14; clone size: few; V gene: TRBV27; J gene: TRBJ2-7; D gene: TRBD1; CDR3 DNA: TGTGCCAACAGTGACAGGGAAAACCTCTACGAGCAGTACTTC; CDR3 protein: CANSDRENLYEQYF
CDR3 length: 14; clone size: NA; V gene: TRBV20-1; J gene: TRBJ1-6; D gene: NA; CDR3 DNA: TGCAGTGCGCGGCCGGGACGGTTAAATTCACCCCTCCACTTT; CDR3 protein: CSARPGRLNSPLHF
CDR3 length: 14; clone size: NA; V gene: TRBV5-1; J gene: TRBJ1-2; D gene: TRBD1; CDR3 DNA: TGCGCCAGTAACGAACCGGGACAGACCTATGGCTACACCTTC; CDR3 protein: CASNEPGQTYGYTF
CDR3 length: 13; clone size: NA; V gene: TRBV29-1; J gene: TRBJ1-5; D gene: NA; CDR3 DNA: TGCAGCGTTGCCCCCGAGAGCAATCAGCCCCAGCATTTT; CDR3 protein: CSVAPESNQPQHF
CDR3 length: 13; clone size: NA; V gene: TRBV13; J gene: TRBJ2-7; D gene: NA; CDR3 DNA: TGTGCCAGCAGCAATAGCGGCAAGTACGAGCAGTACTTC; CDR3 protein: CASSNSGKYEQYF
CDR3 length: 12; clone size: few; V gene: TRBV7-3; J gene: TRBJ2-1; D gene: NA; CDR3 DNA: TGTGCCAGCAGCACGGTTGATGGTGAGCAGTTCTTC; CDR3 protein: CASSTVDGEQFF
CDR3 length: 18; clone size: NA; V gene: TRBV5-1; J gene: TRBJ2-3; D gene: TRBD2; CDR3 DNA: TGCGTCAGCAGCTTGGGACTAGCGGGAGGGCCGATCACAGATACGCAGTATTTT; CDR3 protein: CVSSLGLAGGPITDTQYF
CDR3 length: 16; clone size: NA; V gene: TRBV6-2/TRBV6-3; J gene: TRBJ2-7; D gene: TRBD2; CDR3 DNA: TGTGCCAGCAGTTACTCGTTGGGTCTAGCGGCCTACGAGCAGTACTTC; CDR3 protein: CASSYSLGLAAYEQYF
CDR3 length: 13; clone size: few; V gene: TRBV27; J gene: TRBJ1-6; D gene: NA; CDR3 DNA: TGTGCCAGCAGATGGACCCCAGAGGGGTCCCTCCACTTT; CDR3 protein: CASRWTPEGSLHF
CDR3 length: 16; clone size: NA; V gene: TRBV7-2; J gene: TRBJ2-3; D gene: TRBD2; CDR3 DNA: TGTGCCAGCAGCCCCCGAACGGGGGGGCGGGGAGATACGCAGTATTTT; CDR3 protein: CASSPRTGGRGDTQYF